This is a list of T cell receptor beta chains from one sample in a study of T cell responses to AZD1222 COVID-19 vaccine. Method: immunoSEQ multiplex PCR; TCRdb's copy keeps in-frame clones and lacks some. The repertoire holds under 200,000 clones, just under 95% seen once, with 1.6% in the top ten. The sample here was peripheral blood, taken on day 0 of AZD1222 vaccination. These receptors were obtained from an adult in good health. CDR3s include the opening cysteine and the closing phenylalanine or tryptophan. Fields, in order: D gene, V gene, J gene, clone size, CDR3 protein, CDR3 DNA. A D gene is named only where the DNA matches it firmly. Part of the rows lack a size; the others show once, few, many or a class for expanded clones.

d_gene: NA; v_gene: TRBV6-1; j_gene: TRBJ1-5; abundance: NA; CDR3aa: CASSEWKQGNQPQHF; CDR3nt: TGTGCCAGCAGTGAGTGGAAACAGGGCAACCAGCCCCAGCATTTT
d_gene: TRBD1; v_gene: TRBV10-3; j_gene: TRBJ2-3; abundance: NA; CDR3aa: CAISDTGTGAQYF; CDR3nt: TGTGCCATCAGTGATACCGGGACAGGGGCGCAGTATTTT
d_gene: NA; v_gene: TRBV19; j_gene: TRBJ1-2; abundance: NA; CDR3aa: CASSIGPANYGYTF; CDR3nt: TGTGCCAGTAGTATTGGCCCAGCTAACTATGGCTACACCTTC
d_gene: TRBD1; v_gene: TRBV30; j_gene: TRBJ1-2; abundance: NA; CDR3aa: CAWSVTGGRYGYTF; CDR3nt: TGTGCCTGGAGTGTAACAGGGGGGAGGTATGGCTACACCTTC
d_gene: NA; v_gene: TRBV12-3/TRBV12-4; j_gene: TRBJ2-1; abundance: NA; CDR3aa: CASSLRLVNEQFF; CDR3nt: TGTGCCAGCAGTTTAAGACTAGTTAATGAGCAGTTCTTC
d_gene: TRBD1; v_gene: TRBV24-1; j_gene: TRBJ2-7; abundance: NA; CDR3aa: CATSLNRDRVSYEQYF; CDR3nt: TGTGCCACCAGTCTAAACCGGGACAGGGTTTCCTACGAGCAGTACTTC
d_gene: NA; v_gene: TRBV7-2; j_gene: TRBJ1-1; abundance: once; CDR3aa: CASSFRGHGYTEAFF; CDR3nt: TGTGCCAGCAGCTTTAGGGGCCACGGGTACACTGAAGCTTTCTTT
d_gene: TRBD1; v_gene: TRBV29-1; j_gene: TRBJ1-1; abundance: few; CDR3aa: CSVDRGQGRTEAFF; CDR3nt: TGCAGCGTTGACAGAGGACAGGGACGAACTGAAGCTTTCTTT
d_gene: NA; v_gene: TRBV27; j_gene: TRBJ2-1; abundance: NA; CDR3aa: CASSFGAHEQFF; CDR3nt: TGTGCCAGCAGTTTTGGTGCCCATGAGCAGTTCTTC
d_gene: NA; v_gene: TRBV12-3/TRBV12-4; j_gene: TRBJ2-7; abundance: NA; CDR3aa: CASSYLGNYEQYF; CDR3nt: TGTGCCAGCAGTTATTTGGGGAACTACGAGCAGTACTTC
d_gene: NA; v_gene: TRBV19; j_gene: TRBJ1-1; abundance: NA; CDR3aa: CASSNDNMNTEAFF; CDR3nt: TGTGCCAGTAGTAACGACAACATGAACACTGAAGCTTTCTTT
d_gene: TRBD1; v_gene: TRBV3-1/TRBV3-2; j_gene: TRBJ1-6; abundance: NA; CDR3aa: CASSRTGGTSPLHF; CDR3nt: TGTGCCAGCAGCCGAACAGGGGGAACTTCACCCCTCCACTTT
d_gene: NA; v_gene: TRBV6-2/TRBV6-3; j_gene: TRBJ1-1; abundance: NA; CDR3aa: CASSYKFRMNTEAFF; CDR3nt: TGTGCCAGCAGTTACAAGTTCCGAATGAACACTGAAGCTTTCTTT
d_gene: NA; v_gene: TRBV19; j_gene: TRBJ2-1; abundance: NA; CDR3aa: CASSMGSLYDEQFF; CDR3nt: TGTGCCAGTAGTATGGGCTCTCTCTACGATGAGCAGTTCTTC
d_gene: TRBD2; v_gene: TRBV9; j_gene: TRBJ2-5; abundance: NA; CDR3aa: CASSVGLAGDLQETQYF; CDR3nt: TGTGCCAGCAGCGTAGGACTAGCGGGGGATCTGCAAGAGACCCAGTACTTC
d_gene: NA; v_gene: TRBV5-1; j_gene: TRBJ2-5; abundance: few; CDR3aa: CASSSSQETQYF; CDR3nt: TGCGCCAGCAGCAGCTCTCAAGAGACCCAGTACTTC
d_gene: TRBD1; v_gene: TRBV19; j_gene: TRBJ1-1; abundance: NA; CDR3aa: CASRGTGTGGTEAFF; CDR3nt: TGTGCCAGTAGAGGGACCGGGACAGGCGGGACTGAAGCTTTCTTT
d_gene: NA; v_gene: TRBV5-6; j_gene: TRBJ2-2; abundance: NA; CDR3aa: CASSFFNTGELFF; CDR3nt: TGTGCCAGCAGCTTTTTTAACACCGGGGAGCTGTTTTTT
d_gene: NA; v_gene: TRBV4-3; j_gene: TRBJ2-3; abundance: NA; CDR3aa: CASSLNRARDTQYF; CDR3nt: TGCGCCAGCAGCCTGAACCGGGCGAGAGATACGCAGTATTTT
d_gene: NA; v_gene: TRBV5-1; j_gene: TRBJ2-3; abundance: NA; CDR3aa: CASSYAGTSTDTQYF; CDR3nt: TGCGCCAGCAGCTATGCAGGGACTAGCACAGATACGCAGTATTTT
d_gene: TRBD1; v_gene: TRBV6-2/TRBV6-3; j_gene: TRBJ1-6; abundance: few; CDR3aa: CASSFPAGQINSPLHF; CDR3nt: TGTGCCAGCAGTTTTCCCGCGGGACAGATAAATTCACCCCTCCACTTT
d_gene: NA; v_gene: TRBV6-2/TRBV6-3; j_gene: TRBJ2-1; abundance: once; CDR3aa: CASSRWSYNEQFF; CDR3nt: TGTGCCAGCAGTAGGTGGTCCTACAATGAGCAGTTCTTC
d_gene: NA; v_gene: TRBV20-1; j_gene: TRBJ1-2; abundance: NA; CDR3aa: CSPSPNYGYTF; CDR3nt: TGCAGTCCTAGCCCCAACTATGGCTACACCTTC
d_gene: NA; v_gene: TRBV10-1; j_gene: TRBJ2-7; abundance: NA; CDR3aa: CASHPQGIYEQYF; CDR3nt: TGCGCCTCTCATCCCCAGGGGATATACGAGCAGTACTTC
d_gene: NA; v_gene: TRBV13; j_gene: TRBJ2-5; abundance: NA; CDR3aa: CASSQTLTGFQETQYF; CDR3nt: TGTGCCAGCAGCCAAACCCTGACAGGTTTTCAAGAGACCCAGTACTTC
d_gene: TRBD1; v_gene: TRBV7-9; j_gene: TRBJ1-3; abundance: NA; CDR3aa: CASSLRDPGGTYF; CDR3nt: TGTGCCAGCAGCTTAAGGGATCCAGGGGGGACGTATTTT
d_gene: NA; v_gene: TRBV3-1/TRBV3-2; j_gene: TRBJ1-5; abundance: NA; CDR3aa: CASSQGPVQPQHF; CDR3nt: TGTGCCAGCAGCCAAGGTCCGGTCCAGCCCCAGCATTTT
d_gene: TRBD1; v_gene: TRBV7-8; j_gene: TRBJ1-1; abundance: NA; CDR3aa: CASSLTGANTEAFF; CDR3nt: TGTGCCAGCAGCTTGACAGGGGCAAACACTGAAGCTTTCTTT
d_gene: NA; v_gene: TRBV2; j_gene: TRBJ2-7; abundance: NA; CDR3aa: CASIGRLGSYEQYF; CDR3nt: TGTGCCAGCATTGGACGCCTAGGATCCTACGAGCAGTACTTC
d_gene: TRBD1; v_gene: TRBV10-3; j_gene: TRBJ2-4; abundance: NA; CDR3aa: CAIRGRDRGDIQYF; CDR3nt: TGTGCCATCAGGGGCCGGGACAGGGGCGACATTCAGTACTTC
d_gene: NA; v_gene: TRBV7-9; j_gene: TRBJ2-2; abundance: NA; CDR3aa: CASSLARTQGTGELFF; CDR3nt: TGTGCCAGCAGCTTAGCTCGAACGCAGGGCACCGGGGAGCTGTTTTTT
d_gene: NA; v_gene: TRBV2; j_gene: TRBJ1-6; abundance: few; CDR3aa: CASSARETRNSPLHF; CDR3nt: TGTGCCAGCAGTGCCCGGGAGACTCGGAATTCACCCCTCCACTTT
d_gene: NA; v_gene: TRBV5-1; j_gene: TRBJ2-2; abundance: once; CDR3aa: CASSLGQVAGELFF; CDR3nt: TGCGCCAGCAGCTTGGGGCAGGTTGCCGGGGAGCTGTTTTTT
d_gene: TRBD1; v_gene: TRBV5-1; j_gene: TRBJ2-1; abundance: NA; CDR3aa: CASSYRQGRINEQFF; CDR3nt: TGCGCCAGCAGCTACCGACAGGGGAGGATCAATGAGCAGTTCTTC
d_gene: NA; v_gene: TRBV3-1/TRBV3-2; j_gene: TRBJ1-2; abundance: NA; CDR3aa: CASSDVGGAYTF; CDR3nt: TGTGCCAGCAGCGATGTCGGGGGTGCCTACACCTTC
d_gene: TRBD1; v_gene: TRBV7-8; j_gene: TRBJ2-7; abundance: NA; CDR3aa: CASSAGTGAVEQYF; CDR3nt: TGTGCCAGCAGCGCCGGGACAGGGGCTGTCGAGCAGTACTTC
d_gene: TRBD1; v_gene: TRBV5-4; j_gene: TRBJ1-2; abundance: NA; CDR3aa: CASSTVRGQNYGYTF; CDR3nt: TGTGCCAGCAGTACCGTCAGGGGGCAAAACTATGGCTACACCTTC
d_gene: NA; v_gene: TRBV20-1; j_gene: TRBJ1-2; abundance: NA; CDR3aa: CSASGVYGYTF; CDR3nt: TGCAGTGCTAGCGGGGTCTATGGCTACACCTTC
d_gene: NA; v_gene: TRBV7-9; j_gene: TRBJ2-7; abundance: NA; CDR3aa: CASSLVGTYEQYF; CDR3nt: TGTGCCAGCAGCTTAGTCGGGACTTACGAGCAGTACTTC
d_gene: NA; v_gene: TRBV11-1; j_gene: TRBJ2-1; abundance: NA; CDR3aa: CASNPGQSYNEQFF; CDR3nt: TGTGCCAGCAACCCCGGACAGTCGTACAATGAGCAGTTCTTC
d_gene: NA; v_gene: TRBV27; j_gene: TRBJ1-5; abundance: NA; CDR3aa: CASSLARGGNQPQHF; CDR3nt: TGTGCCAGCAGTTTGGCCCGTGGGGGCAATCAGCCCCAGCATTTT
d_gene: NA; v_gene: TRBV10-1; j_gene: TRBJ2-3; abundance: NA; CDR3aa: CASSESDTLLTDTQYF; CDR3nt: TGCGCCAGCAGTGAGTCGGACACCCTCTTGACAGATACGCAGTATTTT
d_gene: TRBD1; v_gene: TRBV18; j_gene: TRBJ1-1; abundance: NA; CDR3aa: CASSQYRDRSFAFF; CDR3nt: TGTGCCAGCTCACAATACCGGGACAGGTCGTTTGCTTTCTTT
d_gene: NA; v_gene: TRBV7-2; j_gene: TRBJ2-4; abundance: NA; CDR3aa: CASSLVQGGIQYF; CDR3nt: TGTGCCAGCAGCTTAGTACAGGGTGGCATTCAGTACTTC
d_gene: TRBD1; v_gene: TRBV2; j_gene: TRBJ1-2; abundance: NA; CDR3aa: CASRDRGYGYTF; CDR3nt: TGTGCCAGCAGGGACAGGGGCTATGGCTACACCTTC
d_gene: NA; v_gene: TRBV5-1; j_gene: TRBJ2-7; abundance: NA; CDR3aa: CASSLGGYEQYF; CDR3nt: TGCGCCAGCAGCTTGGGGGGGTACGAGCAGTACTTC
d_gene: NA; v_gene: TRBV12-5; j_gene: TRBJ1-5; abundance: NA; CDR3aa: CASGSRQSNQPQHF; CDR3nt: TGTGCTAGTGGTTCTCGGCAGAGCAATCAGCCCCAGCATTTT
d_gene: NA; v_gene: TRBV12-5; j_gene: TRBJ1-2; abundance: once; CDR3aa: CASGLVPGGGGYTF; CDR3nt: TGTGCTAGTGGTTTGGTCCCGGGGGGCGGTGGCTACACCTTC
d_gene: NA; v_gene: TRBV29-1; j_gene: TRBJ2-3; abundance: once; CDR3aa: CSVDPLEPTDTQYF; CDR3nt: TGCAGCGTTGACCCGCTCGAACCCACAGATACGCAGTATTTT
d_gene: NA; v_gene: TRBV6-5; j_gene: TRBJ1-5; abundance: few; CDR3aa: CASSYSPRVDQPQHF; CDR3nt: TGTGCCAGCAGTTACTCCCCGCGGGTAGATCAGCCCCAGCATTTT
d_gene: NA; v_gene: TRBV9; j_gene: TRBJ2-2; abundance: NA; CDR3aa: CASSGTALGSTGELFF; CDR3nt: TGTGCCAGCAGCGGGACAGCCCTCGGGAGCACCGGGGAGCTGTTTTTT
d_gene: NA; v_gene: TRBV19; j_gene: TRBJ2-1; abundance: NA; CDR3aa: CASSITGYSYNEQFF; CDR3nt: TGTGCCAGTAGTATAACCGGGTACTCCTACAATGAGCAGTTCTTC
d_gene: TRBD1; v_gene: TRBV28; j_gene: TRBJ2-7; abundance: NA; CDR3aa: CASTGQGSAYEQYF; CDR3nt: TGTGCCAGCACGGGACAGGGGTCCGCCTACGAGCAGTACTTC
d_gene: NA; v_gene: TRBV27; j_gene: TRBJ1-2; abundance: once; CDR3aa: CASSLGVEGGYTF; CDR3nt: TGTGCCAGCAGTTTAGGAGTGGAGGGCGGCTACACCTTC
d_gene: TRBD1; v_gene: TRBV6-5; j_gene: TRBJ1-2; abundance: few; CDR3aa: CASSLQQGVNYGYTF; CDR3nt: TGTGCCAGCAGTCTACAACAGGGGGTTAACTATGGCTACACCTTC
d_gene: NA; v_gene: TRBV5-4; j_gene: TRBJ2-6; abundance: once; CDR3aa: CASSFTGANVLTF; CDR3nt: TGTGCCAGCAGCTTCACTGGGGCCAACGTCCTGACTTTC
d_gene: NA; v_gene: TRBV6-5; j_gene: TRBJ2-1; abundance: NA; CDR3aa: CASSYRGSSYNEQFF; CDR3nt: TGTGCCAGCAGTTACCGGGGGAGTTCCTACAATGAGCAGTTCTTC
d_gene: NA; v_gene: TRBV10-1; j_gene: TRBJ1-1; abundance: NA; CDR3aa: CASSNDRLNTEAFF; CDR3nt: TGCGCCAGCAGCAATGACAGGCTGAACACTGAAGCTTTCTTT